The clone carrying this T cell receptor beta chain was recorded many times. Its antigen is not known. The CDR3 is 15 residues long. Germline CDR1 and CDR2: SGDLS and YYNGEE. J lost 2 bases, V lost 3 bases, and 6 bases had no gene match. This specimen comes from a study of regulatory T cells in long-lasting Graves disease. Points from the study as a whole: Lower TCR diversity characterized persistent Graves' patients relative to newly diagnosed patients.

Time point given: newly diagnosed GD, antithyroid drugs for less than 3 months. RNA extracted from PBMCs served as the sequencing template. Arm-PCR with iRepertoire HTBI primers amplified the CDR3 regions for these TCR beta libraries. MiXCR was run by TCRdb on the multiplex PCR reads, yielding one entry per CDR3 protein. Of approximately 400,000 distinct CDR3 sequences in the sample, under 15% are singletons; the top ten hold 15% to 20%. These data are also associated with another study on T cells in Graves' hyperthyroidism and ophthalmopathy. As that study records: Separation of ophthalmopathy from stable hyperthyroidism was achieved by a 13 V-J model.

V gene TRBV9 combines with J gene TRBJ2-5; 8 nucleotides align to TRBD1. The sample consisted of peripheral blood mononuclear cells (PBMCs), taken at new diagnosis, from a patient treated with antithyroid drugs. This TCR was recovered from a woman in her 30s with Graves disease. The CDR3 loop is CASSDTGTGQETQYF. The CDR3 region has the DNA TGTGCCAGCAGCGACACTGGGACAGGACAAGAGACCCAGTACTTC.